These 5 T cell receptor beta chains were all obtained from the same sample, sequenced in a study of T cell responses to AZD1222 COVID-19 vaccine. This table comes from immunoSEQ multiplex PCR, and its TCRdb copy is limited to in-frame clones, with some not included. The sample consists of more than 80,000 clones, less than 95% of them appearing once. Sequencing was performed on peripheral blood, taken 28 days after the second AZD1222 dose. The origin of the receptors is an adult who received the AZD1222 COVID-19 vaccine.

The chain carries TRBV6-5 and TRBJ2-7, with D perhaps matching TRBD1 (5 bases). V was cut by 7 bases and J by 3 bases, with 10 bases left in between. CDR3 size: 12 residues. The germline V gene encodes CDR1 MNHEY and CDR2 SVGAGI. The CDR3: CASIYRRYEQYF. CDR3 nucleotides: TGTGCCAGCATATACAGGCGCTACGAGCAGTACTTC.

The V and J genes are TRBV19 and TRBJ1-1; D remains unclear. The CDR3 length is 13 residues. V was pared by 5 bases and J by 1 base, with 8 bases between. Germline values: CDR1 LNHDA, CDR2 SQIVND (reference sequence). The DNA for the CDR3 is TGTGCCAGTAGTCTTCAAAAGAACACTGAAGCTTTCTTT. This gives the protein CASSLQKNTEAFF. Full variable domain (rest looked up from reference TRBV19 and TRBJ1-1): DGGITQSPKYLFRKEGQNVTLSCEQNLNHDAMYWYRQDPGQGLRLIYYSQIVNDFQKGDIAEGYSVSREKKESFPLTVTSAQKNPTAFYLCASSLQKNTEAFFGQGTRLTVV.

In DNA, the CDR3 is TGTGCCAGCTCACCCCCCTCTCTAGCGGGAGCTGGCGATGAGCAGTTCTTC. Its protein product is CASSPPSLAGAGDEQFF. J is TRBJ2-1 and V is TRBV18, with 10 bases identical to TRBD2. V trimming: 3 bases; J trimming: 8 bases; junction bases outside the gene matches: 13. Germline V gives CDR1 KGHSH, CDR2 LQKENI. This CDR3 comprises 17 residues.

DNA of the CDR3: TGTGCCAGCATTCCTAGCGGGCCATCCTACAATGAGCAGTTCTTC. It codes for CASIPSGPSYNEQFF. This chain joins TRBV2 and TRBJ2-1, with 8 bases aligning to TRBD2. The CDR3 is 15 residues long. V was pared by 7 bases and J by 1 base, with 6 bases of the junction left unmatched. The V gene's germline CDR1 is SNHLY and CDR2 FYNNEI.

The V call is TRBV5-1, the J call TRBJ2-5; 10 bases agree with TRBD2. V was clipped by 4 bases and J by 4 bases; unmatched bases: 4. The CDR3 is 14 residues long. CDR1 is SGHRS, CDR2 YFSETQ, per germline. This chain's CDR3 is CASSPGLARETQYF. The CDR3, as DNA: TGCGCCAGCAGCCCGGGACTAGCGAGAGAGACCCAGTACTTC.